This is a list of T cell receptor beta chains from one sample in a study of cytomegalovirus exposure and HLA in healthy donors. Repertoires were generated with immunoSEQ multiplex PCR, while TCRdb's copy carries only in-frame clones and drops some. This table holds more than 130,000 clones, around 82% found once. Material: PBMCs. Receptors were obtained from a man in his forties in good health and CMV-seropositive. CDR3s include the opening cysteine and the closing phenylalanine or tryptophan. Rows give clone size only sometimes, using once, few, many, or a class for an expanded clone.

>-|TRBV2
CAARAEKGYEKLFF
>-|TRBV28
CASSVRGTGKISYGYTF
>-|TRBV6-5
CASSPLTGETQYF
>-|TRBV9
CASSYGGGETQYF
>once|TRBV5-4
CASSPRGENTEAFF
>-|TRBV11-3
CASKSFQETQYF
>-|TRBV7-9
CASSFPPGIEGYGYTF
>-|TRBV29-1
CSTRQGGPYNEQFF
>few|TRBV30
CAWTAAGTGELFF
>-|TRBV7-2
CASSLQGLSSYNEQFF
>-|TRBV6-1
CASSLQGSYEQYF
>-|TRBV28
CASSFSGEETQYF
>-|TRBV2
CASSEFSEGQPQHF
>-|TRBV2
CASSDGGQGISDTQYF
>-|TRBV4-1
CASSQRQGDTEAFF
>-|TRBV12-5
CASGSSSYNEQFF
>-|TRBV6-1
CASRLGGSNTEAFF
>-|TRBV27
CASSLTGRGNTIYF
>-|TRBV19
CASNKWQGSFNEQFF
>-|TRBV29-1
CSVIGQESYEQYF
>-|TRBV27
CASKLAGGPRETQYF
>-|TRBV5-1
CASSQRTGTGAYEQYF
>once|TRBV6-5
CASSYSTGGEAFF
>-|TRBV10-3
CAISGPRGADGYTF
>-|TRBV19
CASSMTGPYSNQPQHF
>-|TRBV5-1
CASSIGLAGAHNEQFF
>few|TRBV7-2
CASSRGGTGDEQYF
>-|TRBV28
CASTPGGDHNEQFF
>-|TRBV6-5
CASSYDRGSLNTEAFF
>-|TRBV7-9
CASSLDPSFPQPQHF
>-|TRBV5-1
CASRSLAGVRADTQYF
>-|TRBV7-9
CASTPPLGLRKGKYF
>-|TRBV28
CASRFLPPFGNTIYF
>-|TRBV7-3
CASSLQAGGYNEQFF
>-|TRBV6-6
CASSPSGGPNGYTF
>-|TRBV27
CASSLSGVEKLFF
>-|TRBV6-6
CASRDSLWTEAFF
>-|TRBV2
CASSGTTRAYEQYF
>few|TRBV6-6
CASSYGGAQPQHF
>-|TRBV10-3
CAISRLAGGNTGELFF
>-|TRBV11-3
CASRDRSTDTQYF
>-|TRBV29-1
CSVVLAEIYNEQFF